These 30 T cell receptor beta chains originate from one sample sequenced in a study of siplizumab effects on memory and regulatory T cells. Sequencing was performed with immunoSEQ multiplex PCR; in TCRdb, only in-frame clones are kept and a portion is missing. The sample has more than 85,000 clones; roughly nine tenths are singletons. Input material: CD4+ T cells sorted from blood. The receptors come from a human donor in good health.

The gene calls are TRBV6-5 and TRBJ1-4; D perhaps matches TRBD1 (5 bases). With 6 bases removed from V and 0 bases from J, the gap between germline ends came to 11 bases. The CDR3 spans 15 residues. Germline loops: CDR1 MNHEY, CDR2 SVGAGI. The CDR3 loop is CASRVQGATNEKLFF. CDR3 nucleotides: TGTGCCAGCAGGGTGCAGGGTGCAACTAATGAAAAACTGTTTTTT.

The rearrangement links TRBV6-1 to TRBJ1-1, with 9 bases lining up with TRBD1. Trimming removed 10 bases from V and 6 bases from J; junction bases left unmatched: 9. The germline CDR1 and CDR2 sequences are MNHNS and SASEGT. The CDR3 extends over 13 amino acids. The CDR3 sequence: CATDRGLVAEAFF. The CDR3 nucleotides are TGTGCCACGGACAGGGGCTTGGTCGCTGAAGCTTTCTTT.

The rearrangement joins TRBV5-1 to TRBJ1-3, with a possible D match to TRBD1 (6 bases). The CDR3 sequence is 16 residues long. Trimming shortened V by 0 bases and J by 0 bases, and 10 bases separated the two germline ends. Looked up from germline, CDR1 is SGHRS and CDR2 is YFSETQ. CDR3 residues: CASSLDGGGSGNTIYF. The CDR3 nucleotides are TGCGCCAGCAGCTTGGATGGAGGGGGCTCTGGAAACACCATATATTTT.

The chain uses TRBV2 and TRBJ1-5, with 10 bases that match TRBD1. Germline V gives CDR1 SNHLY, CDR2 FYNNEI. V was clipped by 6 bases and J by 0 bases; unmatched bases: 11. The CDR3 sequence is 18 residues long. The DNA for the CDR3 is TGTGCCAGCAGCCCACCGGGACAGGGGATTGGTAGCAATCAGCCCCAGCATTTT. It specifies CASSPPGQGIGSNQPQHF.

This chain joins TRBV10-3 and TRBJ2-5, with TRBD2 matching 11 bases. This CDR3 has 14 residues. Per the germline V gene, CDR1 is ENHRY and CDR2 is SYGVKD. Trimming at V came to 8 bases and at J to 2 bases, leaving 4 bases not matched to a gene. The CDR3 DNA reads TGTGCCATCCGCGGGACTAGCGGTCAAGAGACCCAGTACTTC. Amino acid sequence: CAIRGTSGQETQYF.

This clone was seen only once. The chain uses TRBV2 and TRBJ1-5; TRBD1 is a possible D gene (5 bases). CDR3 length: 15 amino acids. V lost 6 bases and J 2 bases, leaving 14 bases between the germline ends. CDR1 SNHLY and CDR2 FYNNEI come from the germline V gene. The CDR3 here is CASRQQEGGNQPQHF. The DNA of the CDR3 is TGTGCCAGCAGACAACAGGAGGGCGGCAATCAGCCCCAGCATTTT. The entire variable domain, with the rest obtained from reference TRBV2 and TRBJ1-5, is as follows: EPEVTQTPSHQVTQMGQEVILRCVPISNHLYFYWYRQILGQKVEFLVSFYNNEISEKSEIFDDQFSVERPDGSNFTLKIRSTKLEDSAMYFCASRQQEGGNQPQHFGDGTRLSIL.

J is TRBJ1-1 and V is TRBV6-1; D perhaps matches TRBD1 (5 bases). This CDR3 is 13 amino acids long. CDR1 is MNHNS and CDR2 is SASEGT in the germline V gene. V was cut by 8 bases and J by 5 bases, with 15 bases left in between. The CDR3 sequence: CASLTAPRTEAFF. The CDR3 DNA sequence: TGTGCCAGCCTGACAGCGCCGAGAACTGAAGCTTTCTTT.

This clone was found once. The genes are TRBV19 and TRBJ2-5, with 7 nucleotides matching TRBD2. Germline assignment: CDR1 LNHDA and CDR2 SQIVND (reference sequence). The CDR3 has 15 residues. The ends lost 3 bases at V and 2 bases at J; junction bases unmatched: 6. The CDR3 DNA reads TGTGCCAGTAGTATCGGGGGGTCGATTCAAGAGACCCAGTACTTC. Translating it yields CASSIGGSIQETQYF.

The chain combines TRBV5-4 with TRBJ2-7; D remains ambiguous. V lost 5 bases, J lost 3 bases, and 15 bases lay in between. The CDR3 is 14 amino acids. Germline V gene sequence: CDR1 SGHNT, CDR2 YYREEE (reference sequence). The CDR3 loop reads CASSLRSNNYEQYF. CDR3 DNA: TGTGCCAGCAGTCTAAGAAGCAACAACTACGAGCAGTACTTC. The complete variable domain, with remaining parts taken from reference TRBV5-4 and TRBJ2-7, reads ETGVTQSPTHLIKTRGQQVTLRCSSQSGHNTVSWYQQALGQGPQFIFQYYREEENGRGNFPPRFSGLQFPNYSSELNVNALELDDSALYLCASSLRSNNYEQYFGPGTRLTVT.

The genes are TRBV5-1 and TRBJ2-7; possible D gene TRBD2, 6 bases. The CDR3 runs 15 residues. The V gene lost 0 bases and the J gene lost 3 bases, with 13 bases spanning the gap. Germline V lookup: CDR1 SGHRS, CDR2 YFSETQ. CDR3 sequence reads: CASSLVSQGGYEQYF. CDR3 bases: TGCGCCAGCAGCTTGGTTTCGCAGGGAGGCTACGAGCAGTACTTC. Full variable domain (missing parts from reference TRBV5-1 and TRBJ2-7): KAGVTQTPRYLIKTRGQQVTLSCSPISGHRSVSWYQQTPGQGLQFLFEYFSETQRNKGNFPGRFSGRQFSNSRSEMNVSTLELGDSALYLCASSLVSQGGYEQYFGPGTRLTVT.

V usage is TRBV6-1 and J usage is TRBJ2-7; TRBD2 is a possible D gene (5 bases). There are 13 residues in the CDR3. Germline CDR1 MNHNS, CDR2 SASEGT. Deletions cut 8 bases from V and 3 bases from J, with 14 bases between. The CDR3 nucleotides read TGTGCCAGCGCCGGTAGCGCAGGCTACGAGCAGTACTTC. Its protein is CASAGSAGYEQYF.

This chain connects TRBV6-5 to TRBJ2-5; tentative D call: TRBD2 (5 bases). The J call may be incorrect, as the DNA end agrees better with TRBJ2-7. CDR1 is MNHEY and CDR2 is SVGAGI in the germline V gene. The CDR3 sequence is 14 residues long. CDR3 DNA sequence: TGTGCCAGCAGTTACTCGACGGCGGGCTACGAGCAGTACTTC. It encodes CASSYSTAGYEQYF.

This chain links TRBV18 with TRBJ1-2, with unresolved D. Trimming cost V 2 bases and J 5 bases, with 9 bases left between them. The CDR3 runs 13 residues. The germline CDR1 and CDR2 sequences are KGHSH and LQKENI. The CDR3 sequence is CASSPEKDYGYTF. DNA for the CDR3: TGTGCCAGCTCACCAGAAAAGGATTATGGCTACACCTTC. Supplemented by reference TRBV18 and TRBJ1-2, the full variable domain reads NAGVMQNPRHLVRRRGQEARLRCSPMKGHSHVYWYRQLPEEGLKFMVYLQKENIIDESGMPKERFSAEFPKEGPSILRIQQVVRGDSAAYFCASSPEKDYGYTFGSGTRLTVV.

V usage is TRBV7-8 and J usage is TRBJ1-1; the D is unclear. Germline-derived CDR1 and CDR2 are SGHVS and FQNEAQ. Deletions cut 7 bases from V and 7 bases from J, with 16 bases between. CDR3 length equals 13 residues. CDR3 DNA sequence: TGTGCCAGCACGATCACATGGACGGATGAAGCTTTCTTT. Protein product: CASTITWTDEAFF. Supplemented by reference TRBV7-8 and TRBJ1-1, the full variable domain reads GAGVSQSPRYKVAKRGQDVALRCDPISGHVSLFWYQQALGQGPEFLTYFQNEAQLDKSGLPSDRFFAERPEGSVSTLKIQRTQQEDSAVYLCASTITWTDEAFFGQGTRLTVV.

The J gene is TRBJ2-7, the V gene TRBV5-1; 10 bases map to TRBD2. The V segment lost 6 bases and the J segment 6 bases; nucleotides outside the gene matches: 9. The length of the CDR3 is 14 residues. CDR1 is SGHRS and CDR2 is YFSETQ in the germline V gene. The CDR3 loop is CASNLLAGSGEQYF. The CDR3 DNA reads TGCGCCAGCAACCTACTAGCGGGATCGGGCGAGCAGTACTTC.

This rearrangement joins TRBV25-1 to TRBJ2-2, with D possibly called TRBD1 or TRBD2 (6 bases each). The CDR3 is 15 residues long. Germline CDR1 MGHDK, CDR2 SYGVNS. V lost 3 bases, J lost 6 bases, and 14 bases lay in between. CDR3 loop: CASSDGGRLAGELFF. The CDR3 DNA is TGTGCCAGCAGTGACGGGGGCAGGCTGGCCGGGGAGCTGTTTTTT.

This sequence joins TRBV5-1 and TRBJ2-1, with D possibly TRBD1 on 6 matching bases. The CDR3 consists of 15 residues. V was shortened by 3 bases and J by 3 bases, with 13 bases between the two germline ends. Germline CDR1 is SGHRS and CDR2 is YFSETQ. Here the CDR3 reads CASSSSPGVYNEQFF. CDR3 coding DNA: TGCGCCAGCAGCTCAAGTCCAGGGGTCTACAATGAGCAGTTCTTC.

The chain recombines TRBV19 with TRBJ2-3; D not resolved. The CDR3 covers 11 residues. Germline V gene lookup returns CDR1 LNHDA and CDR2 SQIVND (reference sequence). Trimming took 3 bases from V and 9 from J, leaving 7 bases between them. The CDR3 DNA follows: TGTGCCAGTAGTATTAGCTACACGCAGTATTTT. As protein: CASSISYTQYF.

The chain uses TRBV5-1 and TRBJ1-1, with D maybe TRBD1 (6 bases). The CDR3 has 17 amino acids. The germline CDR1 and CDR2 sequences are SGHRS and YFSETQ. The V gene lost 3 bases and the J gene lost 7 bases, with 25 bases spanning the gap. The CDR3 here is CASSSAVGTPSGGEAFF. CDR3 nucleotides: TGCGCCAGCAGCTCCGCCGTCGGGACACCAAGTGGGGGTGAAGCTTTCTTT.

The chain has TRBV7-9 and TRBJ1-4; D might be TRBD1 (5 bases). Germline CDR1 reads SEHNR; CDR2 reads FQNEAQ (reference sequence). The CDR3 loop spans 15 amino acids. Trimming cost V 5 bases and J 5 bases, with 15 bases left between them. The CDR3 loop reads CASSPLWAGNEKLFF. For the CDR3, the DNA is TGTGCCAGCAGCCCATTGTGGGCAGGGAATGAAAAACTGTTTTTT.

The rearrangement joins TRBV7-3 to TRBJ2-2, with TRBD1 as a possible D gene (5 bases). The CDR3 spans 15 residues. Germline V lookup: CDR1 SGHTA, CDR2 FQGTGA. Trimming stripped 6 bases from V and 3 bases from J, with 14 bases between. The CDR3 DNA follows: TGTGCCAGCAGAGTGGGTACAGGAGACACCGGGGAGCTGTTTTTT. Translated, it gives CASRVGTGDTGELFF.

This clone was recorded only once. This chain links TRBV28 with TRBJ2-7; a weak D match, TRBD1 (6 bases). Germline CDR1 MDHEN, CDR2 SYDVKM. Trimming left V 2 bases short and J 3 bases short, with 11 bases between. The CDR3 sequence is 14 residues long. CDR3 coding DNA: TGTGCCAGCAGTTTACTACAGGGTATCTACGAGCAGTACTTC. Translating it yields CASSLLQGIYEQYF.

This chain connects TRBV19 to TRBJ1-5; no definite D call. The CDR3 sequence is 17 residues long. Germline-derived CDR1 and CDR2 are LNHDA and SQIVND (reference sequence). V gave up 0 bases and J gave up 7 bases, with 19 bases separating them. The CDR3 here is CASSIDRPGREDQPQHF. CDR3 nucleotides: TGTGCCAGTAGTATAGATCGACCCGGGAGAGAGGACCAGCCCCAGCATTTT.

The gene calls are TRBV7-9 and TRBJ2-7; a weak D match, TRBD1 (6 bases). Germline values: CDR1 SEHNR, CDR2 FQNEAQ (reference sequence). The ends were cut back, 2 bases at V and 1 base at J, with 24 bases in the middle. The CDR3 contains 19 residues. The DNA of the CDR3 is TGTGCCAGCAGCTTAAGGGGTGGGACACGGCCCTTCGGGTCCTACGAGCAGTACTTC. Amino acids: CASSLRGGTRPFGSYEQYF.

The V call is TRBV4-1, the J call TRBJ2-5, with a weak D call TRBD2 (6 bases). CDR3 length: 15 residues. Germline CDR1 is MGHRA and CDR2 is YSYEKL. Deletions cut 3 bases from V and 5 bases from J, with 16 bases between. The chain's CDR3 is CASSHRLVVGETQYF. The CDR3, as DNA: TGCGCCAGCAGCCACCGACTAGTAGTGGGGGAGACCCAGTACTTC.

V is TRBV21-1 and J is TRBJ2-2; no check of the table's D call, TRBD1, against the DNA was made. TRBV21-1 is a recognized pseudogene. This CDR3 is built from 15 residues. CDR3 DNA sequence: TGTGCCAGCAGGGGGGCAATACTCAACACCGGGGAGCTGTTTTTT. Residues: CASRGAILNTGELFF.

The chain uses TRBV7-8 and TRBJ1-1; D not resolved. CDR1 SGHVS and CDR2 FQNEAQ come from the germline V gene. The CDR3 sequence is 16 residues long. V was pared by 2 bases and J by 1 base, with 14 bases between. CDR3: CASSLSGERRNTEAFF. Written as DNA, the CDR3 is TGTGCCAGCAGCTTAAGTGGGGAGAGGAGGAACACTGAAGCTTTCTTT. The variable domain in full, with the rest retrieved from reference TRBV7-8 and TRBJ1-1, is GAGVSQSPRYKVAKRGQDVALRCDPISGHVSLFWYQQALGQGPEFLTYFQNEAQLDKSGLPSDRFFAERPEGSVSTLKIQRTQQEDSAVYLCASSLSGERRNTEAFFGQGTRLTVV.

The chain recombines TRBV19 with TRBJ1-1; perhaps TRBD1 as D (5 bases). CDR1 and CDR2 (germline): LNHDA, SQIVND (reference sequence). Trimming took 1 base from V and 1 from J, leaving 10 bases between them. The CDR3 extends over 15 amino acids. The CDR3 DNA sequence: TGTGCCAGTAGTATAGTCGGGACCGAGAACACTGAAGCTTTCTTT. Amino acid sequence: CASSIVGTENTEAFF.

CDR3 region: CASSVVSNGYNEQFF. The CDR3 DNA follows: TGTGCCAGCAGCGTAGTAAGTAATGGCTACAATGAGCAGTTCTTC. This sequence joins TRBV9 and TRBJ2-1; unclear D gene. Trimming left V 0 bases short and J 3 bases short, with 10 bases between. Germline V gives CDR1 SGDLS, CDR2 YYNGEE. This CDR3 is 15 amino acids long.

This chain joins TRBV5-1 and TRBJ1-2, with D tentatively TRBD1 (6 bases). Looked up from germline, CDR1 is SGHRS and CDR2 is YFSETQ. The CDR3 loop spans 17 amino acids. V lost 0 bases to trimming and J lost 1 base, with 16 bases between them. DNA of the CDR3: TGCGCCAGCAGCTTGGACCCAACAGGGCCTATTAACTATGGCTACACCTTC. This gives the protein CASSLDPTGPINYGYTF.